The source of this T cell receptor beta chain is a study of cytomegalovirus exposure and HLA in healthy donors. Findings and caveats of the study: A further, later analysis showed that HLA-associated TCR beta chains (compared with equally common others) were more clonally expanded. Productive rates of about 87% or about 30% were seen for most TCR beta V segments in an earlier analysis.

The PCR contained 60 Vbeta and 13 Jbeta primers. Profiling relied on immunoSEQ multiplex PCR, and the TCRdb table lists in-frame clones only, not all of them. The sample yields about 140,000 clones, more than 75% seen once. In germline, CDR1 is MNHEY, CDR2 SMNVEV (reference sequence). V lost 5 bases, J lost 6 bases, and 4 bases stayed unmatched. CDR3 size: 13 residues. Concerning this clone: As yet, its antigen is unknown.

The rearrangement joins TRBV27 to TRBJ1-2, with TRBD1 identical over 9 bases. The sequencing input was PBMCs. This sequence was found in a young man in good health and CMV-seropositive. Written as DNA, the CDR3 is TGTGCCAGCAGTCCGAGGACAGGGGATGGCTACACCTTC. Amino acids: CASSPRTGDGYTF.